Listed here is a single T cell receptor (beta chain). This clone's antigen is unknown. No qualities accompany the bases; no much larger clone lies one base away. Using the deep immunoSEQ assay, TCR CDR3 regions were amplified from genomic DNA by multiplex PCR. Genomic DNA extracted from each cell subset was distributed evenly over all wells of several immunoSEQ 96-well plates, and each plate served as one replicate. For sorted subsets, each replicate PCR was loaded with around 200 ng genomic DNA, equivalent to 30,000 or so T cell genomes. Purified libraries were quantified with a Qubit 3.0 fluorometer, sized on a Bioanalyzer 2100, and re-quantified with the KAPA Library Quantification kit. Every immunoSEQ 96-well plate was sequenced on a dedicated single-read 150-cycle Illumina NextSeq 550 flow cell. On the study's bioinformatics: Because the immunoSEQ output held only junctional sequences and lacked quality scores, the filtering could not match the filtering applied to full-length reads. To assign V/J genes and CDR3, sequences were annotated using PyIR, a Python wrapper for IgBLAST v1.9, with IMGT germline references. Any read was removed if the V/J assignment was weak (E-value above 1e-6), the CDR3 was missing, or the read contained stop codons, out-of-frame junctions, or ambiguous translated residues. V3J clonotypes were defined by identical inferred V gene, J gene, and CDR3 amino acid sequence. The percentage overlap between two repertoires was calculated by dividing the number of shared unique clonotypes by the size of the smaller repertoire. RTK rarefaction, the Chao1 estimator, and Recon v2.1 estimates of unobserved clonotypes were used to assess repertoire richness. OLGA was used to compute generation probabilities for all TCRbeta clonotypes that the gDNA method yielded from a handful of donors. Sourced from immuneACCESS, this table was stored by TCRdb with only in-frame sequences that have V and J called. A share of the clones is absent; for the studies checked, an unresolved V gene accounts for under half, and the remainder has no known explanation. The V and J calls and clone size are taken from that table; D and trimming were inferred from the DNA. This sample has 2 million to 2.5 million clones in its table, and around 95% of those were observed once. Clones ranked in the top ten supply 0.1% to 0.15% of the sample.

The cysteine opens and the phenylalanine closes a CDR3 of 13 amino acids. Here the CDR3 DNA is all that survives: 39 bases in frame from base 1. The germline ends are 10 bases apart after V is trimmed by 2 bases and J by 5 bases. Based on the germline V gene, the CDR1 and CDR2 sequences are SGHRS and YFSETQ. The source of the sample is a study of shared clonotypes between healthy human individuals (dated by TCRdb to 2020 to 2022). At the level of the whole study: The cohort comprised two women and a few men aged 18 to 49 years. Per donor, three plates each were used for CD4 naive and CD4 memory, two for CD8 naive, and one for CD8 memory. To estimate repertoire size and how much clonotype sharing occurs between individuals, the study deeply sequenced the blood TCR repertoires of about five healthy adults. To increase sequencing depth and limit assay-specific biases, different laboratories used diverse techniques to prepare libraries and sequence TCR repertoires. Per donor, leukapheresis produced somewhere between about 0.8 and 9.5 billion PBMCs.

Healthy HIV-negative adults with no recently reported acute infections or vaccinations were included as donors. Every donor was a Caucasian adult living in Nashville, Tennessee, USA. CD4+ T cells were enriched through magnetic negative selection, after which naive cells were positively selected on CD45RA and the remaining negative fraction served as the memory subset. Blood was collected by leukapheresis, and PBMCs were isolated by Ficoll-Histopaque density gradient centrifugation and then cryopreserved in liquid nitrogen vapor phase. Analytical flow cytometry was used to check the purity and quantity of each magnetically sorted T cell population. From each sorted fraction, genomic DNA was isolated and quantified by UV absorbance on a Nanodrop 2000c. Overall results and qualifications from the work: Incomplete sequencing was indicated by rarefaction of sorted-subset datasets, despite the large sequencing depth. Sampling was restricted to blood, and TCR repertoires in tissues likely differ from the TCR repertoires found in blood. About 5% of naive CD4, 3.5% of naive CD8, approximately 2.2% of memory CD4, and 0.4% of memory CD8 clonotypes were shared across four donors. The genetic and exposure-history diversity represented was limited by the small number of donors. Compared with non-shared clonotypes, the clonotypes found in all four sorted-subset donors had higher generation probabilities. Pairwise subsampling led to the expectation that sequencing depth would affect the degree of clonotype sharing among donors. Naive subsets generally had larger estimated clonotype richness than memory subsets.

The receptor was isolated from a man between 18 and 29 years old in good health. The sequenced material came from naive CD4+ T cells sorted from blood. Sample cell subset or site, as interpreted from the label and publication: CD45RA+ positively selected. The rearrangement combines TRBV5-1 with TRBJ1-1, with no confidently assigned D gene. The nucleotide sequence is TGCGCCAGCAGCTTAATGATGGGGACTGAAGCTTTCTTT. This codes for CASSLMMGTEAFF.